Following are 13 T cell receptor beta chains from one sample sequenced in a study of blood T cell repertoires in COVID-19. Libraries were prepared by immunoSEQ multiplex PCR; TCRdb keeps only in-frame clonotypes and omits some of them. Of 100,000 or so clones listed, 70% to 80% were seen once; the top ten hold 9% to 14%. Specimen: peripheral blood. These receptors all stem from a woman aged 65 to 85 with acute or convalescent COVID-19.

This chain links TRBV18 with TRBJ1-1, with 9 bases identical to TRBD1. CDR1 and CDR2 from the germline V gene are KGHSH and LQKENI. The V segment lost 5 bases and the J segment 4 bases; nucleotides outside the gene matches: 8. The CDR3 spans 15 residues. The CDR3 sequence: CASSTQGARATEAFF. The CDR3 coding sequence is TGTGCCAGCTCAACACAGGGGGCGCGAGCCACTGAAGCTTTCTTT.

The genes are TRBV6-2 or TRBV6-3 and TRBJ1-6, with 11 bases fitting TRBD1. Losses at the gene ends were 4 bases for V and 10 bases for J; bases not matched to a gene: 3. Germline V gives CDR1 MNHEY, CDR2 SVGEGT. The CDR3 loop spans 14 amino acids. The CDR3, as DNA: TGTGCCAGCAGTTGGGACAGGGGGAAATCACCCCTCCACTTT. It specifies CASSWDRGKSPLHF.

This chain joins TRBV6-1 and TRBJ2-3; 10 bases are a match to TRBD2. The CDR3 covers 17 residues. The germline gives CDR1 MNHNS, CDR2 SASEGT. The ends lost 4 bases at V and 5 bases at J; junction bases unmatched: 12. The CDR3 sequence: CASSAAPTAGGQDTQYF. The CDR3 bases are TGTGCCAGCAGTGCGGCCCCTACAGCGGGGGGGCAAGATACGCAGTATTTT.

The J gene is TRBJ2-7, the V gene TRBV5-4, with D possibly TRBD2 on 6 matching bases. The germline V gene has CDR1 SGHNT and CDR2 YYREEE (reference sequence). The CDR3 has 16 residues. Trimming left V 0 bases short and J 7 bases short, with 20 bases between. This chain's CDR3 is CASSLAQVATEGEQYF. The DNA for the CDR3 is TGTGCCAGCAGCTTGGCTCAGGTCGCCACGGAGGGGGAGCAGTACTTC.

The CDR3 sequence is CAWSFGQGDTQYF. The CDR3 bases are TGTGCCTGGAGTTTTGGGCAGGGAGATACGCAGTATTTT. This chain connects TRBV30 to TRBJ2-3; possible D gene TRBD1, 5 bases. Germline V gene sequence: CDR1 GTSNPN, CDR2 SVGIG (reference sequence). This CDR3 contains 13 residues. Trimming took 2 bases from V and 5 from J, leaving 11 bases between them. Full variable domain (remainder filled in from reference TRBV30 and TRBJ2-3): SQTIHQWPATLVQPVGSPLSLECTVEGTSNPNLYWYRQAAGRGLQLLFYSVGIGQISSEVPQNLSASRPQDRQFILSSKKLLLSDSGFYLCAWSFGQGDTQYFGPGTRLTVL.

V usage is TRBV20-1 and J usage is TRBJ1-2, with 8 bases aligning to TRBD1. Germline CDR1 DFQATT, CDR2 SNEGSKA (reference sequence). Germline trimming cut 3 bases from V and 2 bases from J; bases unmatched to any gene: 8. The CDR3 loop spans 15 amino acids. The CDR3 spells CSASGDRSSNYGYTF. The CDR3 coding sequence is TGCAGTGCTAGTGGGGACAGGTCCTCCAACTATGGCTACACCTTC.

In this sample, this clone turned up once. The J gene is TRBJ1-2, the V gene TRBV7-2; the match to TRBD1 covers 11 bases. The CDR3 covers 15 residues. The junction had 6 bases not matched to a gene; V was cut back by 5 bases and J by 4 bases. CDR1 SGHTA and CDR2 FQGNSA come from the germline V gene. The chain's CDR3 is CASSPRTGGAYGYTF. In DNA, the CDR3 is TGTGCCAGCAGCCCCCGGACAGGGGGCGCCTATGGCTACACCTTC.

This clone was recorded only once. CDR3 in amino acids: CASSLAVGPWNEQFF. The CDR3 DNA sequence: TGTGCCAGCAGCTTAGCGGTGGGGCCCTGGAATGAGCAGTTCTTC. The chain is built from TRBV7-8 and TRBJ2-1; D is possibly TRBD1 (5 bases). Germline assignment: CDR1 SGHVS and CDR2 FQNEAQ. Trimming cost V 0 bases and J 7 bases, with 13 bases left between them. The CDR3 has 15 residues.

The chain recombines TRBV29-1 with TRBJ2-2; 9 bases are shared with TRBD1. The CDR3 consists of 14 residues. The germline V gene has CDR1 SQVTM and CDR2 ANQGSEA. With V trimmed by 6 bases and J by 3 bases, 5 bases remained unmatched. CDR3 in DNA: TGCAGCGTGTCCCGGACAGGGGACACCGGGGAGCTGTTTTTT. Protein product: CSVSRTGDTGELFF.

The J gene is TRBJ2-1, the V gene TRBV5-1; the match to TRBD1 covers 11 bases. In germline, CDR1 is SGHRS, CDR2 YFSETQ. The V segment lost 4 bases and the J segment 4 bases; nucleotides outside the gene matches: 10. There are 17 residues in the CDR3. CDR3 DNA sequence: TGCGCCAGCAGCCCTAGTCCGGGACAGGGGGTTTACAATGAGCAGTTCTTC. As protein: CASSPSPGQGVYNEQFF.

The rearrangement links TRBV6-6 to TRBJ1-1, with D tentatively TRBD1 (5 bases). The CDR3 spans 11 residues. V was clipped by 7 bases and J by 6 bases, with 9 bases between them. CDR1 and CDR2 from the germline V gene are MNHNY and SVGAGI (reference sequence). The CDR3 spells CASNRGSEAFF. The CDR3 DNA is TGTGCCAGCAATAGGGGCTCTGAAGCTTTCTTT.

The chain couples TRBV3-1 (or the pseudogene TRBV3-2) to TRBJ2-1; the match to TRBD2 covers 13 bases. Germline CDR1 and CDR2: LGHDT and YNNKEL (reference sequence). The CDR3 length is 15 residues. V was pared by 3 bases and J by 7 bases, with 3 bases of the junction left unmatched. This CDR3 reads CASSQTSGGRNEQFF. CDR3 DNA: TGTGCCAGCAGCCAGACTAGCGGGGGGAGGAATGAGCAGTTCTTC.

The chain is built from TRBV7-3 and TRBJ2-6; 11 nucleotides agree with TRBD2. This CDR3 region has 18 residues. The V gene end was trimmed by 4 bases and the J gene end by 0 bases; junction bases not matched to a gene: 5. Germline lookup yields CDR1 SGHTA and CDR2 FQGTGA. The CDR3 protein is CASSSRLAGLSGANVLTF. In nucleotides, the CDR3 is TGTGCCAGCAGCTCGAGACTAGCGGGACTCTCTGGGGCCAACGTCCTGACTTTC.